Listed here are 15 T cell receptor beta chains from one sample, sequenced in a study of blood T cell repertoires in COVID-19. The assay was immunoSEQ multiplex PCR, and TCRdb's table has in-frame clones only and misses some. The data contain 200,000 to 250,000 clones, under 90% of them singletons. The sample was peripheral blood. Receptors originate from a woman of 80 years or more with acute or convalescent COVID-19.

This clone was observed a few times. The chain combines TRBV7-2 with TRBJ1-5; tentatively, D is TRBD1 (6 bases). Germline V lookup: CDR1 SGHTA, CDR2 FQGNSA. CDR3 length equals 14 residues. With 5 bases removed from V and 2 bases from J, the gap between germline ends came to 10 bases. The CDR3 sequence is CASSNYRGNQPQHF. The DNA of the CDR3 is TGTGCCAGCAGCAATTACAGGGGCAATCAGCCCCAGCATTTT.

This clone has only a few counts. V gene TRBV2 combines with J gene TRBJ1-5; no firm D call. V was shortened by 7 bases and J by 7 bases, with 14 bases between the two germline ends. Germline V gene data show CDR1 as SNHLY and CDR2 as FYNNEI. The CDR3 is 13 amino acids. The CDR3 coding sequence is TGTGCCAGCATTGCCAAGAGAGGGCAGCCCCAGCATTTT. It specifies CASIAKRGQPQHF.

CDR3 in DNA: TGTGCCAGCAGCATTACAGGGCCCGGCTTCTTACCAGATACGCAGTATTTT. It is translated as CASSITGPGFLPDTQYF. The V gene is TRBV7-2, the J gene TRBJ2-3, with a weak D call TRBD1 (6 bases). The V end was cut by 5 bases, the J end by 4 bases, with 22 bases between. Germline CDR1 reads SGHTA; CDR2 reads FQGNSA. CDR3 size: 17 residues.

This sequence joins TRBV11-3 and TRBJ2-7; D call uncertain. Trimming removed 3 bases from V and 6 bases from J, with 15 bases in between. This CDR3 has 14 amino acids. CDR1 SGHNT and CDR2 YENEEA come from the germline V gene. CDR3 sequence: CASSLVLAAGEQYF. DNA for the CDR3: TGTGCCAGCAGCTTGGTGTTAGCCGCCGGCGAGCAGTACTTC.

The CDR3 region has the DNA TGTGCCAGCAGTCGCGGGGGTGCGGGTACAGACTATGGCTACACCTTC. Encoded protein: CASSRGGAGTDYGYTF. The chain carries TRBV28 and TRBJ1-2; weak D call: TRBD1 (5 bases). V was trimmed by 5 bases and J by 3 bases, leaving 19 bases between them. The CDR3 sequence is 16 residues long. Looked up from germline, CDR1 is MDHEN and CDR2 is SYDVKM.

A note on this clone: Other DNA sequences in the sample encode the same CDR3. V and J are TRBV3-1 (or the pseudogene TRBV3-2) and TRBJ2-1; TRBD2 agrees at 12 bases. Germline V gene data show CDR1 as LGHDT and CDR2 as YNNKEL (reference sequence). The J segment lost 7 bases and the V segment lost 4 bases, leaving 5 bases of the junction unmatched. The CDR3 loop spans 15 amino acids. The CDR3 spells CASSPSGGARNEQFF. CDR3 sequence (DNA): TGTGCCAGCAGCCCTAGCGGGGGGGCTAGGAATGAGCAGTTCTTC.

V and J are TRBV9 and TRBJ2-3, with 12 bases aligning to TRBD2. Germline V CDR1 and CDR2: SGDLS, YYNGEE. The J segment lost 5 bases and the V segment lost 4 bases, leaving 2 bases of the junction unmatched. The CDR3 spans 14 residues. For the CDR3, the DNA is TGTGCCAGCAGCAAGGGACTAGCGGGAGATACGCAGTATTTT. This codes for CASSKGLAGDTQYF.

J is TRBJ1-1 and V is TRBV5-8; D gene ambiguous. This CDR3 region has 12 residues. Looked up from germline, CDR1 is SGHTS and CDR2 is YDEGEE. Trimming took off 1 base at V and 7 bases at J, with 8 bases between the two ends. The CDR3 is CASSLTGYEAFF. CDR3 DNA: TGTGCCAGCAGCTTGACGGGGTATGAAGCTTTCTTT.

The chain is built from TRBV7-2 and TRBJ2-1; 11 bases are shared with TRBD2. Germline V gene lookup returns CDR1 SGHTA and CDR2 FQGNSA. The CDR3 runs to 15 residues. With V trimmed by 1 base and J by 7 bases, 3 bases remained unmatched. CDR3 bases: TGTGCCAGCAGCTTAGGACTAGCGGGGACGAATGAGCAGTTCTTC. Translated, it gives CASSLGLAGTNEQFF.

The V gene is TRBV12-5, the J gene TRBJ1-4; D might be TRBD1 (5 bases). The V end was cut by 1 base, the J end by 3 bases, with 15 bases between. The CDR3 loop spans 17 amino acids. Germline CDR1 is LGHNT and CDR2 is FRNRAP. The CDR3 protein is CASGLDRGGRPNEKLFF. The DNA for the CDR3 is TGTGCTAGTGGTTTGGACCGCGGGGGTCGGCCTAATGAAAAACTGTTTTTT.

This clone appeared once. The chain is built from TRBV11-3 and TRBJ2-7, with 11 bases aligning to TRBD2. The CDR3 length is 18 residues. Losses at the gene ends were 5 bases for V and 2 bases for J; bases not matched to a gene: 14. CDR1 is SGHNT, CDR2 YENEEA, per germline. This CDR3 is CASSPQLSSGGSPYEQYF. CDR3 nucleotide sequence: TGTGCCAGCAGCCCCCAACTTTCTAGCGGGGGGTCCCCCTACGAGCAGTACTTC.

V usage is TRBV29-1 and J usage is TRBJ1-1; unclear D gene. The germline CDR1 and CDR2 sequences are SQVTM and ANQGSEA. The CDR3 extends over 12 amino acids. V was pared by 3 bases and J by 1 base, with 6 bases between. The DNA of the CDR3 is TGCAGCGTTGAGCGGGGGAACACTGAAGCTTTCTTT. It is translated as CSVERGNTEAFF.

In DNA, the CDR3 is TGTGCCAGCAGTTTGAAAGGGACAGGGGGCGGCTACACCTTC. Translated: CASSLKGTGGGYTF. This chain joins TRBV28 and TRBJ1-2; the match to TRBD1 covers 12 bases. Trimming cost V 3 bases and J 8 bases; bases outside gene matches: 4. The CDR3 has 14 amino acids. CDR1 is MDHEN, CDR2 SYDVKM, per germline.

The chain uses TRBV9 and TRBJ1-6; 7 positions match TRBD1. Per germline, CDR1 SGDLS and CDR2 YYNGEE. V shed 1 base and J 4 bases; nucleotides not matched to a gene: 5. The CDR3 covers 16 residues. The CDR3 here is CASSVTSGGYNSPLHF. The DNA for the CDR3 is TGTGCCAGCAGCGTAACATCAGGGGGTTATAATTCACCCCTCCACTTT.

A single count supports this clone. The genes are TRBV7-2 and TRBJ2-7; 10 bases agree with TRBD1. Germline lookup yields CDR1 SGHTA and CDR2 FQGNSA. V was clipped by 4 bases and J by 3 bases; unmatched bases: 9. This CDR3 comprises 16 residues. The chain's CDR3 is CASSWTGQGGIYEQYF. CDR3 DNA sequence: TGTGCCAGCAGCTGGACCGGACAGGGGGGGATCTACGAGCAGTACTTC.